A selection of T cell receptor beta chains follows, all from one sample in a study of cytomegalovirus exposure and HLA in healthy donors. Produced via immunoSEQ multiplex PCR; TCRdb's table is partial and in-frame only. The sample lists 200,000 or so clones, approximately 78% occurring once. Material: PBMCs. The receptor source for this set is a woman between 35 and 50 years old in good health and CMV-seronegative. The CDR3 runs from the conserved cysteine through the conserved F or W. D genes are given only for firm matches. Where a row states a size, it is once, few, many or the class of an expanded clone; other rows omit it.

v_gene,j_gene,d_gene,abundance,CDR3nt,CDR3aa
TRBV11-1,TRBJ2-3,-,-,TGTGCCAGCAGCTTACCCCCTAGCACAGATACGCAGTATTTT,CASSLPPSTDTQYF
TRBV19,TRBJ2-1,TRBD1,few,TGTGCCAGTAGTATCGACAGGGCCCCCTACAATGAGCAGTTCTTC,CASSIDRAPYNEQFF
TRBV6-5,TRBJ2-2,TRBD1,-,TGTGCCAGCAGTTTCGGGACAGGGCACACCGGGGAGCTGTTTTTT,CASSFGTGHTGELFF
TRBV19,TRBJ2-1,TRBD2,-,TGTGCCAGTAGTATAGACCTAGCGGGAGATCTCCTTGACAATGAGCAGTTCTTC,CASSIDLAGDLLDNEQFF
TRBV4-2,TRBJ1-2,-,-,TGTGCCAGCAGCCTTCGGACTTCCGAATTGGGCGGCTACACCTTC,CASSLRTSELGGYTF
TRBV6-1,TRBJ1-5,-,-,TGTGCCAGCAGAAAAGAGTCCGATCGGCCCCAGCATTTT,CASRKESDRPQHF
TRBV28,TRBJ2-2,TRBD2,-,TGTGCCAGCAGTCCCACCGGGGGGAGGGACACCGGGGAGCTGTTTTTT,CASSPTGGRDTGELFF
TRBV27,TRBJ1-5,-,-,TGTGCCAGCAGTTTAAAGGGGTTTCAGCCCCAGCATTTT,CASSLKGFQPQHF
TRBV13,TRBJ2-2,-,-,TGTGCCAGCAGTGACCCGTCGCTTTACAGTACCGGGGAGCTGTTTTTT,CASSDPSLYSTGELFF
TRBV29-1,TRBJ2-3,TRBD1,-,TGCAGCGTAGGGACAGGGGCAGATACGCAGTATTTT,CSVGTGADTQYF
TRBV5-1,TRBJ2-2,-,-,TGCGCCAGCAGCTTTGGACAGCTAACTAACACCGGGGAGCTGTTTTTT,CASSFGQLTNTGELFF
TRBV9,TRBJ1-2,TRBD1,-,TGTGCCAGCAGCGTAGAGGGACAGTATGGCTACACCTTC,CASSVEGQYGYTF
TRBV30,TRBJ2-7,TRBD2,-,TGTGCCTGGACGGGCGGGAGTTACGAGCAGTACTTC,CAWTGGSYEQYF
TRBV19,TRBJ1-5,-,-,TGTGCCAGTAGAGGGACATCTTATAGCAATCAGCCCCAGCATTTT,CASRGTSYSNQPQHF
TRBV5-1,TRBJ1-1,-,-,TGCGCCAGCAGCCTCCAACCCCGGACTTCCGGGGAAGCTTTCTTT,CASSLQPRTSGEAFF
TRBV18,TRBJ1-1,-,-,TGTGCCAGCTCACCAGTACGGAGTACCAATGAAGCTTTCTTT,CASSPVRSTNEAFF
TRBV19,TRBJ2-1,-,once,TGTGCCAGTAGTATCCCCGGCTACAATGAGCAGTTCTTC,CASSIPGYNEQFF
TRBV9,TRBJ2-3,-,-,TGTGCCAGCAGCGTAGCCCTCCGCGGGACCACAGATACGCAGTATTTT,CASSVALRGTTDTQYF
TRBV5-4,TRBJ2-7,-,-,TGTGCCAGCAGCTTACCAGGAGGACAGCAGAAATACGAGCAGTACTTC,CASSLPGGQQKYEQYF
TRBV5-1,TRBJ2-5,TRBD2,-,TGCGCCAGCAGCGCGGGGGTGGAGACCCAGTACTTC,CASSAGVETQYF
TRBV7-9,TRBJ1-1,TRBD1,-,TGTGCCAGCAGCTTTTACACAGGGGCGGCGAACACTGAAGCTTTCTTT,CASSFYTGAANTEAFF
TRBV9,TRBJ2-1,TRBD2,few,TGTGCCAGCAGTATAGGGACTAGCGGTTACAATGAGCAGTTCTTC,CASSIGTSGYNEQFF
TRBV19,TRBJ2-7,TRBD2,few,TGTGCCAGTAGTCAACTAGCGGGAGGTATTCTCGAGCAGTACTTC,CASSQLAGGILEQYF
TRBV5-4,TRBJ2-7,-,-,TGTGCCAGCAGCTTGGGAGGTCTAGCTTCCTACGAGCAGTACTTC,CASSLGGLASYEQYF
TRBV19,TRBJ1-1,TRBD1,-,TGTGCCAGTAGTCGGACAGGCCCGAACACTGAAGCTTTCTTT,CASSRTGPNTEAFF
TRBV2,TRBJ2-5,TRBD1,-,TGTGCCAGCAGTGGTGGGACAGGCCGGTGGGAGACCCAGTACTTC,CASSGGTGRWETQYF
TRBV2,TRBJ2-7,TRBD2,once,TGTGCCACTACCCGACTAGCGGGAGTTGAGCAGTACTTC,CATTRLAGVEQYF
TRBV29-1,TRBJ2-1,TRBD2,-,TGCAGCGCACAGGGCTTTGGCGGGAGGGCCTACAATGAGCAGTTCTTC,CSAQGFGGRAYNEQFF
TRBV5-1,TRBJ2-3,TRBD2,-,TGCGCCAGCAGCCCACCGGCGACTAGCGGGACCACAGATACGCAGTATTTT,CASSPPATSGTTDTQYF
TRBV28,TRBJ2-2,-,-,TGTGCCAGCAGCCAGAACACCGGGGAGCTGTTTTTT,CASSQNTGELFF
TRBV13,TRBJ1-2,TRBD1,-,TGTGCCAGCAGCTGGGGACAGGGGGCCGCATCCCGTGGCTACACCTTC,CASSWGQGAASRGYTF
TRBV28,TRBJ1-5,-,-,TGTGCCAGCAGTTTACGACAGGTGATTTTTAGCAATCAGCCCCAGCATTTT,CASSLRQVIFSNQPQHF
TRBV6-4,TRBJ2-1,TRBD2,-,TGTGCCAGCAGTGAGGGGATAGCGGGAGATGGGGGTGGCGAGCAGTTCTTC,CASSEGIAGDGGGEQFF
TRBV4-1,TRBJ1-3,-,-,TGCGCCAGCAGCGACACAGGGAGCTCTGGAAACACCATATATTTT,CASSDTGSSGNTIYF
TRBV7-3,TRBJ2-2,TRBD2,-,TGTGCCAGCAGCCCAGCGGGACTAGAGAACACCGGGGAGCTGTTTTTT,CASSPAGLENTGELFF
TRBV30,TRBJ1-6,-,-,TGTGCCTGGAGTACCGGGGGACCCCTCCACTTT,CAWSTGGPLHF
TRBV10-3,TRBJ1-1,-,-,TGTGCCATCAGTGGCGGCACAGGAGCCGGCACTGAAGCTTTCTTT,CAISGGTGAGTEAFF
TRBV2,TRBJ2-7,-,-,TGTGCCAGCAGTGCGAAGGGGTGGAGGGCCCACGAGCAGTACTTC,CASSAKGWRAHEQYF
TRBV19,TRBJ2-6,-,-,TGTGCCAGCTCGTCACTTGCTTCTGGGGCCAACGTCCTGACTTTC,CASSSLASGANVLTF
TRBV28,TRBJ2-7,TRBD2,-,TGTGCCAGTTGTTATTACGGGGGGGGCTACGAGCAGTACTTC,CASCYYGGGYEQYF
TRBV7-3,TRBJ2-1,-,-,TGTGCCAGCAGCTCGAGCCATTCCCCTAACAATGAGCAGTTCTTC,CASSSSHSPNNEQFF